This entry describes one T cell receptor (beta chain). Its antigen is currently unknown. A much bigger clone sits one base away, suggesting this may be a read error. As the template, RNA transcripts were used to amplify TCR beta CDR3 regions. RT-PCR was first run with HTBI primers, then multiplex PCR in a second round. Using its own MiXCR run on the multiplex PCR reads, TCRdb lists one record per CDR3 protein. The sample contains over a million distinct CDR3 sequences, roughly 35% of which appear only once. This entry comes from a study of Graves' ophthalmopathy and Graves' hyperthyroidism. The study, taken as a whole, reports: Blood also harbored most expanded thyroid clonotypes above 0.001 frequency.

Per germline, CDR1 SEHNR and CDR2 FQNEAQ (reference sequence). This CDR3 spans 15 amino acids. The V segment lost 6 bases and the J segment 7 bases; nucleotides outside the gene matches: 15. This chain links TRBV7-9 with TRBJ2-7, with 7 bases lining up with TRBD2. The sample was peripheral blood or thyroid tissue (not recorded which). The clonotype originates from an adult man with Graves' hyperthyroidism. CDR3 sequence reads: CASSYSGTNGLEQYF. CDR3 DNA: TGTGCCAGCAGTTATTCCGGGACTAACGGGTTAGAGCAGTACTTC. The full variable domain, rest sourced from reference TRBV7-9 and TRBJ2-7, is DTGVSQNPRHKITKRGQNVTFRCDPISEHNRLYWYRQTLGQGPEFLTYFQNEAQLEKSRLLSDRFSAERPKGSFSTLEIQRTEQGDSAMYLCASSYSGTNGLEQYFGPGTRLTVT.